This T cell receptor beta chain is from a study of CD4 T cells in relation to SARS-CoV-2 and coronaviruses. About the study: Controls used an HIV-1 Nef peptide pool or no peptide. Crossreactive spike epitopes shared across donors were mapped to their HLA restriction. General study findings and limits: Pre-pandemic and post-infection samples never came from the same donor.

The table lists this clone with a few counts. Its specificity is not known. The assay was immunoSEQ multiplex PCR, and TCRdb's table has in-frame clones only and misses some. The top ten hold roughly 30% of the sample, which has tens of thousands of clones, approximately 82% seen once. The CDR3 is made up of 13 amino acids. V was shortened by 2 bases and J by 4 bases, with 6 bases between the two germline ends. Germline CDR1 is SGHTA and CDR2 is FQGTGA. Unexposed donor CD4+ T cells date from about 2011-2019, before the COVID-19 pandemic. Isolation of CD4+ T cells took place after approximately 10 days in culture.

This TCR was sampled from a human donor in good health. The sequenced material came from CD4+ T cells from PBMCs, cultured in vitro. The chain couples TRBV7-3 to TRBJ2-1; D is unclear. The CDR3 loop reads CASSLSGYNEQFF. In nucleotides, the CDR3 is TGTGCCAGCAGCTTATCCGGGTACAATGAGCAGTTCTTC.